This TCR beta chain appears in the sequencing data of a study of shared clonotypes between healthy human individuals. This CDR3 contains 15 residues. The germline CDR1 and CDR2 sequences are MGHRA and YSYEKL. V was pared by 0 bases and J by 0 bases, with 6 bases between. Here immunoSEQ multiplex PCR was the method, and the copy in TCRdb shows in-frame clones only, minus some. The table has millions of clones, 85% to 95% seen once. V and J are TRBV4-1 and TRBJ2-1; no clear D gene. This clonotype was obtained from a man between 18 and 35 years old in good health. Specimen: naive CD4+ T cells sorted from blood. Subset indicated: CD45RA+ positively selected. Here the CDR3 reads CASSQESSSYNEQFF. In DNA, the CDR3 is TGCGCCAGCAGCCAAGAAAGTAGCTCCTACAATGAGCAGTTCTTC.